This T cell receptor beta chain was recovered during a study of shared clonotypes between healthy human individuals. Study details: Serving as donors were a couple of women and three men, whose ages spanned 18 to 49.

J was trimmed by 3 bases and V by 6 bases; bases with no gene match: 3. Per the germline V gene, CDR1 is MDHEN and CDR2 is SYDVKM. The CDR3 runs to 13 residues. Researchers partitioned CD4+ cells into CD45RA+ naive and CD45RA-negative memory subsets. Whole-study findings and limits: Non-shared clonotypes were found to have lower generation probabilities than the clonotypes that were shared by all four of the sorted-subset donors. Memory subsets generally showed smaller estimated richness than naive subsets did.

Remarks on this clone: Its target is unknown.

Sequencing was performed with immunoSEQ multiplex PCR; in TCRdb, only in-frame clones are kept and a portion is missing. Of some 500,000 clones listed, 90% to 97% are singletons. This receptor was identified in a woman under 40 in good health. The source material was naive CD4+ T cells sorted from blood. Noted subset: CD45RA+ positively selected. The genes are TRBV28 and TRBJ1-1; 8 bases fit TRBD1. The CDR3 here is CASRVTGDTEAFF. In DNA form, the CDR3 reads TGTGCCAGCAGAGTGACAGGGGACACTGAAGCTTTCTTT.